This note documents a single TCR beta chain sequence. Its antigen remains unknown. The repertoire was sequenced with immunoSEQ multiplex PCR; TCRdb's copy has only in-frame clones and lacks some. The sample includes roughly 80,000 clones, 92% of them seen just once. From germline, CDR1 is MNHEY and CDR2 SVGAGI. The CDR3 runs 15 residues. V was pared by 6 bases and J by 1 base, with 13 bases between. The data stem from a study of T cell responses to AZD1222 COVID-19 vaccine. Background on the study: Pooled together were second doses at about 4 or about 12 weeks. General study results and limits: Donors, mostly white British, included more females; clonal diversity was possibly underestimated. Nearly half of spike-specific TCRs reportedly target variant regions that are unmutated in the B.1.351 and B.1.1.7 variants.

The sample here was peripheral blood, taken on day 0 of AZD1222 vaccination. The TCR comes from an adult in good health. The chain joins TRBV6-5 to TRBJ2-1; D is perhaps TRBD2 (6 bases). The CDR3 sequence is CASRSLGGSYNEQFF. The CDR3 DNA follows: TGTGCCAGCAGATCCCTCGGGGGATCCTACAATGAGCAGTTCTTC.